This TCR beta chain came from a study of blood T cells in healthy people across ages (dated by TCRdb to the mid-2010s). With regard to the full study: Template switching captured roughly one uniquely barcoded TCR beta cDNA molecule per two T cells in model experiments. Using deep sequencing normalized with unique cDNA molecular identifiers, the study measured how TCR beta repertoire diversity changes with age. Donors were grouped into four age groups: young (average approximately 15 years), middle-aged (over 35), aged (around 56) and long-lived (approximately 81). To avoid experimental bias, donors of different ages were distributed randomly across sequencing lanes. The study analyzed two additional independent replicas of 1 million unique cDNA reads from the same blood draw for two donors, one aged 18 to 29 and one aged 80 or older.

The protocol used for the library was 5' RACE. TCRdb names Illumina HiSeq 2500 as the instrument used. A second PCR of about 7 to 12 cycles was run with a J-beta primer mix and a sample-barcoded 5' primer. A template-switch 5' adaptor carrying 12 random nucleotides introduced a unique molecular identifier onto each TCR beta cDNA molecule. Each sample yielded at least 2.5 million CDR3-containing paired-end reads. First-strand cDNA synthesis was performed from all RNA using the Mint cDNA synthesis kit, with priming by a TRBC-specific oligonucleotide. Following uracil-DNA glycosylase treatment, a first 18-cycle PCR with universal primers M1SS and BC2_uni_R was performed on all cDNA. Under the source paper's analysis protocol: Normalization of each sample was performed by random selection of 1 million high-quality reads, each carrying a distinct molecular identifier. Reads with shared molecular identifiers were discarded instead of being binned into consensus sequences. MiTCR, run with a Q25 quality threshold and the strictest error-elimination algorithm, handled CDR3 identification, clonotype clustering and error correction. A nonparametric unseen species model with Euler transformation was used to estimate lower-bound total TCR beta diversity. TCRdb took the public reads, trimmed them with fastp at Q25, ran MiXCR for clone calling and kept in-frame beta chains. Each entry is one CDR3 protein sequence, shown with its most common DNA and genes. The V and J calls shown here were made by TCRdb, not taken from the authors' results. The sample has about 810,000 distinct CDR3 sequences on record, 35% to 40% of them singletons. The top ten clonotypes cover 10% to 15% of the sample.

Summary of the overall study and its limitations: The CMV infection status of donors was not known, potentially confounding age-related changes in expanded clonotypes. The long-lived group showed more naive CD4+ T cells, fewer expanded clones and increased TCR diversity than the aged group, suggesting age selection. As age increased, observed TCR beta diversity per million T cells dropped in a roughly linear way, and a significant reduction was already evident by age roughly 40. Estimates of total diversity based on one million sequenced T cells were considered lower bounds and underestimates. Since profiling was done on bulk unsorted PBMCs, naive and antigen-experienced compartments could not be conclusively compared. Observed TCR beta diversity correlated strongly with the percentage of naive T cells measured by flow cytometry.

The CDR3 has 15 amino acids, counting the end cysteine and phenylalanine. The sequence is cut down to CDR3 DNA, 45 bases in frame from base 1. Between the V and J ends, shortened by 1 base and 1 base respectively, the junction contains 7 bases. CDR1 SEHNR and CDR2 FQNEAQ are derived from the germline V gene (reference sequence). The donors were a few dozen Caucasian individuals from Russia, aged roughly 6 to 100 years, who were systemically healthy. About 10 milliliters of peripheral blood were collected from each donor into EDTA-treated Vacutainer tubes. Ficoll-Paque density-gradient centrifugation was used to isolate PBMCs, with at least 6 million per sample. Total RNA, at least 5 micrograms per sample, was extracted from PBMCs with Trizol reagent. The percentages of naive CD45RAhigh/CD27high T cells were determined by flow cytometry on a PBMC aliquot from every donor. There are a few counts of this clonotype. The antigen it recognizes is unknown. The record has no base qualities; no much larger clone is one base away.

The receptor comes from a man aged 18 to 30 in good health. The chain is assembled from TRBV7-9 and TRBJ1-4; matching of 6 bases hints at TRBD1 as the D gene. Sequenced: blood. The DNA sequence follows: TGTGCCAGCAGCTTAGTAGGGGGAACTAATGAAAAACTGTTTTTT. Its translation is CASSLVGGTNEKLFF.